This entry describes one T cell receptor (beta chain). The antigen is not known. V dropped 2 bases and J dropped 4 bases, with 3 bases sitting between them. This CDR3 has 12 amino acids. Per germline, CDR1 SNHLY and CDR2 FYNNEI. This sample is drawn from a study of liver allograft versus peripheral blood T cells. Study-wide background: Transplanted-liver and recipient peripheral blood T cell receptor repertoires were compared.

Study-level points and caveats: Intragraft liver T cell receptor repertoires reportedly differed from peripheral blood repertoires.

TCRdb processed the reads anew with MiXCR; each CDR3 protein has one entry. The top ten hold about a sixth of the sample, which has approximately 2,300 distinct CDR3 sequences, around 15% seen once. This sequence originates from a human patient who had a liver transplant. Some T cells may be the graft donor's. V gene TRBV2 combines with J gene TRBJ1-3; D unresolved. CDR3 bases: TGTGCCAGCAGTGAACTGGGAAACACCATATATTTT. Translating it yields CASSELGNTIYF.